The 17 T cell receptor beta chains given below trace back to one sample, sequenced in a study of vaccination effects on CD4 cells after COVID-19. Measured with immunoSEQ multiplex PCR; TCRdb has only the in-frame clones, and not every one. Altogether 35,000 to 55,000 clones are present, around 77% being singletons, with the ten largest covering more than 10%. Prior to sequencing, the ViraFEST assay stimulated PBMC with viral peptide pools, which expanded the antigen-specific CD4+ T cells. Subsequent to a culture period of 10 to 11 days, CD4+ T cells were isolated. In the vaccine recipients, nucleocapsid antibodies were negative and there was no prior SARS-CoV-2 infection. These TCRs are of unknown antigen specificity. Source: CD4+ T cells from PBMCs cultured with SARS-CoV-2 spike peptides, taken before COVID-19 vaccination. The receptors stem from a human donor who received a COVID-19 vaccine.

The chain has TRBV7-2 and TRBJ1-2, with D unclear. This CDR3 spans 12 amino acids. CDR1 is SGHTA and CDR2 is FQGNSA in the germline V gene. V lost 4 bases to trimming and J lost 4 bases, with 7 bases between them. The CDR3 nucleotides are TGTGCCAGCAGCTACGCGGGCTATGGCTACACCTTC. Residues: CASSYAGYGYTF. The full variable domain, its missing parts supplied by reference TRBV7-2 and TRBJ1-2, is GAGVSQSPSNKVTEKGKDVELRCDPISGHTALYWYRQSLGQGLEFLIYFQGNSAPDKSGLPSDRFSAERTGGSVSTLTIQRTQQEDSAVYLCASSYAGYGYTFGSGTRLTVV.

This chain connects TRBV9 to TRBJ1-1; perhaps TRBD1 as D (5 bases). The CDR3 is made up of 12 amino acids. The V end lost 4 bases, the J end lost 6 bases, and 10 bases lay between the germline ends. Germline values: CDR1 SGDLS, CDR2 YYNGEE. CDR3 loop: CASSSDTSEAFF. The CDR3 bases are TGTGCCAGCAGCTCGGACACCTCTGAAGCTTTCTTT.

This sequence joins TRBV24-1 and TRBJ2-5; D perhaps matches TRBD1 (7 bases). The CDR3 contains 14 residues. V lost 3 bases, J lost 7 bases, and 14 bases lay in between. Germline-derived CDR1 and CDR2 are KGHDR and SFDVKD. The CDR3 DNA sequence: TGTGCCACCAGTGATCCGGACAGGAGGGGGACCCAGTACTTC. Translated: CATSDPDRRGTQYF.

The genes are TRBV6-2 or TRBV6-3 and TRBJ1-5; D possibly corresponds to TRBD1 (5 bases). V was trimmed by 5 bases and J by 3 bases, leaving 11 bases between them. Germline lookup yields CDR1 MNHEY and CDR2 SVGEGT. This CDR3 has 14 amino acids. The DNA for the CDR3 is TGTGCCAGCAGTAGAACAGGAGTCAATCAGCCCCAGCATTTT. Amino acid sequence: CASSRTGVNQPQHF.

The rearrangement links TRBV7-9 to TRBJ2-3; no firm D call. The length of the CDR3 is 15 residues. The V end lost 1 base, the J end lost 1 base, and 9 bases lay between the germline ends. The V gene's germline CDR1 is SEHNR and CDR2 FQNEAQ (reference sequence). CDR3 in amino acids: CASSLGGGGTDTQYF. The CDR3 DNA reads TGTGCCAGCAGCTTAGGGGGTGGAGGCACAGATACGCAGTATTTT.

The CDR3 DNA sequence: TGTGCCAGCAGAACCGACAGGGGTGGCTACAATGAGCAGTTCTTC. Encoded protein: CASRTDRGGYNEQFF. V gene TRBV6-5 combines with J gene TRBJ2-1; 8 bases agree with TRBD1. Germline values: CDR1 MNHEY, CDR2 SVGAGI. The ends lost 6 bases at V and 3 bases at J; junction bases unmatched: 7. The CDR3 consists of 15 residues.

The rearrangement links TRBV5-1 to TRBJ2-5; possible D gene TRBD1, 6 bases. The CDR3 runs 13 residues. Trimming stripped 1 base from V and 5 bases from J, with 9 bases between. Germline V CDR1 and CDR2: SGHRS, YFSETQ. The CDR3 is CASSLPGAETQYF. CDR3 nucleotide sequence: TGCGCCAGCAGCTTGCCAGGGGCGGAGACCCAGTACTTC.

CDR3 residues: CASGGNYGYTF. CDR3 in DNA: TGTGCCAGCGGGGGGAACTATGGCTACACCTTC. The V and J genes are TRBV28 and TRBJ1-2; possible D gene TRBD1, 5 bases. Deletions cut 8 bases from V and 2 bases from J, with 6 bases between. In germline, CDR1 is MDHEN, CDR2 SYDVKM. The CDR3 covers 11 residues.

The V call is TRBV6-2 or TRBV6-3, the J call TRBJ2-5, with D perhaps matching TRBD2 (7 bases). Germline lookup yields CDR1 MNHEY and CDR2 SVGEGT. This CDR3 spans 15 amino acids. Between the trimmed V and J ends, which lost 6 bases and 1 base, there was a span of 15 bases. CDR3 region: CASSPGGRPQETQYF. CDR3 nucleotide sequence: TGTGCCAGCAGCCCCGGGGGGCGGCCCCAAGAGACCCAGTACTTC.

This sequence joins TRBV19 and TRBJ1-6, with 9 positions matching TRBD1. CDR1 is LNHDA and CDR2 is SQIVND in the germline V gene (reference sequence). Losses at the gene ends were 7 bases for V and 11 bases for J; bases not matched to a gene: 9. The length of the CDR3 is 14 residues. CDR3 bases: TGTGCCAGTAACAGGGGACAGGGATTTGCACCCCTCCACTTT. This gives the protein CASNRGQGFAPLHF.

This clone has only one observation. The chain links TRBV9 to TRBJ2-1, with D perhaps matching TRBD1 (6 bases). Germline CDR1 reads SGDLS; CDR2 reads YYNGEE. Trimming left V 1 base short and J 6 bases short, with 11 bases between. The CDR3 totals 14 residues. The CDR3 DNA reads as TGTGCCAGCAGCGTACAGGGGCCGGGCAATGAGCAGTTCTTC. Its translation is CASSVQGPGNEQFF.

The rearrangement joins TRBV28 to TRBJ2-7; D remains unclear. This CDR3 comprises 13 residues. From germline, CDR1 is MDHEN and CDR2 SYDVKM. Trimming removed 2 bases from V and 6 bases from J, with 11 bases in between. The CDR3 nucleotides read TGTGCCAGCAGTTTAGTCGGTTTACGCGAGCAGTACGTC. Translating gives CASSLVGLREQYV.

The CDR3 sequence is CATRTRGGEKLFF. The CDR3 DNA follows: TGTGCCACTAGGACCAGGGGAGGAGAAAAACTGTTTTTT. The chain uses TRBV6-5 and TRBJ1-4; perhaps TRBD1 as D (6 bases). The CDR3 contains 13 residues. The V end lost 10 bases, the J end lost 8 bases, and 17 bases lay between the germline ends. CDR1 is MNHEY, CDR2 SVGAGI, per germline.

V usage is TRBV18 and J usage is TRBJ2-1, with D maybe TRBD2 (6 bases). The CDR3 extends over 17 amino acids. Germline CDR1 is KGHSH and CDR2 is LQKENI. Between the trimmed V and J ends, which lost 5 bases and 9 bases, there was a span of 26 bases. The CDR3 nucleotides read TGTGCCAGCTCATGGTCCGGGGGACCGGGCAATTCTGTTGAGCAGTTCTTC. Its translation is CASSWSGGPGNSVEQFF.

V gene TRBV4-1 combines with J gene TRBJ2-5; D is ambiguous. Germline lookup yields CDR1 MGHRA and CDR2 YSYEKL. The CDR3 contains 16 residues. With 2 bases removed from V and 1 base from J, the gap between germline ends came to 14 bases. The CDR3 DNA follows: TGCGCCAGCAGCCAATTGAATTTGGGATTCCAAGAGACCCAGTACTTC. As protein: CASSQLNLGFQETQYF.

The chain couples TRBV29-1 to TRBJ2-5; D is possibly TRBD1 or TRBD2 (6 bases each). In germline, CDR1 is SQVTM, CDR2 ANQGSEA. The CDR3 extends over 12 amino acids. With 4 bases removed from V and 3 bases from J, the gap between germline ends came to 9 bases. The CDR3 DNA is TGCAGCGTTGCCGGGGGCGAAGAGACCCAGTACTTC. Translation: CSVAGGEETQYF.

V usage is TRBV11-1 and J usage is TRBJ1-4; D ambiguous. CDR1 and CDR2 from the germline V gene are SGHAT and FQDESV (reference sequence). CDR3 length: 15 residues. With 5 bases removed from V and 1 base from J, the gap between germline ends came to 11 bases. CDR3 DNA sequence: TGTGCCAGCAGCATCGGACGGTTAACTAATGAAAAACTGTTTTTT. Translated, it gives CASSIGRLTNEKLFF. The full variable domain, its missing parts supplied by reference TRBV11-1 and TRBJ1-4, is EAEVAQSPRYKITEKSQAVAFWCDPISGHATLYWYRQILGQGPELLVQFQDESVVDDSQLPKDRFSAERLKGVDSTLKIQPAELGDSAMYLCASSIGRLTNEKLFFGSGTQLSVL.